The 4 T cell receptor beta chains reported below all come from one sample, sequenced in a study of beta chain features in type 1 diabetes. Reverse transcription of all isolated RNA meant that expressed TCRB transcripts were sequenced. Here immunoSEQ multiplex PCR was the method, and the copy in TCRdb shows in-frame clones only, minus some. Of 200,000 to 250,000 clones listed, roughly 11% are singletons. The sample comprised central memory CD4+ T cells from blood. The receptors derive from a man between 18 and 35 years old in good health.

This clone was seen a few times. The chain is built from TRBV6-5 and TRBJ2-2; D gene ambiguous. The CDR3 consists of 12 residues. Germline assignment: CDR1 MNHEY and CDR2 SVGAGI. The V gene lost 5 bases and the J gene lost 3 bases, with 4 bases spanning the gap. The CDR3 DNA sequence: TGTGCCAGCAGTACCTACACCGGGGAGCTGTTTTTT. Translated: CASSTYTGELFF.

In this sample, this clone turned up a few times. The rearrangement links TRBV18 to TRBJ2-3, with D maybe TRBD2 (5 bases). The CDR3 covers 14 residues. V was clipped by 3 bases and J by 0 bases, with 7 bases between them. Per germline, CDR1 KGHSH and CDR2 LQKENI. For the CDR3, the DNA is TGTGCCAGCTCACCGAGGGCCAGCACAGATACGCAGTATTTT. Its translation: CASSPRASTDTQYF. The complete variable domain, with remaining parts taken from reference TRBV18 and TRBJ2-3, reads NAGVMQNPRHLVRRRGQEARLRCSPMKGHSHVYWYRQLPEEGLKFMVYLQKENIIDESGMPKERFSAEFPKEGPSILRIQQVVRGDSAAYFCASSPRASTDTQYFGPGTRLTVL.

The chain couples TRBV28 to TRBJ1-5; D is unclear. The germline CDR1 and CDR2 sequences are MDHEN and SYDVKM. The CDR3 covers 10 residues. V lost 8 bases, J lost 5 bases, and 4 bases lay in between. The DNA for the CDR3 is TGTGCCAGCGGTCATCAGCCCCAGCATTTT. It specifies CASGHQPQHF.

This clone was seen a few times. The chain links TRBV28 to TRBJ1-4; D gene ambiguous. V shed 4 bases and J shed 0 bases, with 9 bases lying between them. Looked up from germline, CDR1 is MDHEN and CDR2 is SYDVKM. The CDR3 has 15 residues. CDR3 coding DNA: TGTGCCAGCAGTTCCTCAGCTGCAACTAATGAAAAACTGTTTTTT. It specifies CASSSSAATNEKLFF.